A single sample is the source of the 21 T cell receptor beta chains below, sequenced in a study of blood T cell repertoires in COVID-19. Clones were read by immunoSEQ multiplex PCR, and TCRdb kept only the in-frame ones, dropping some. The sample consists of roughly 91,000 clones, 80% to 85% of them appearing once. Sequencing was done on a sample of peripheral blood. These receptors came from a man aged 70 or older with active or convalescent COVID-19.

The genes are TRBV5-1 and TRBJ1-6, with 8 bases that match TRBD1. V gave up 4 bases and J gave up 9 bases; unmatched junction bases: 9. The CDR3 runs to 15 residues. Germline V gene sequence: CDR1 SGHRS, CDR2 YFSETQ. Here the CDR3 DNA reads TGCGCCAGCAGCCCGGACAGGGATTTGGGTTCACCCCTCCACTTT. Translating gives CASSPDRDLGSPLHF.

V gene TRBV5-1 combines with J gene TRBJ1-1; TRBD1 matches at 8 bases. V shed 3 bases, J shed 5 bases, and the junction held 6 bases outside the gene matches. The CDR3 covers 14 residues. Looked up from germline, CDR1 is SGHRS and CDR2 is YFSETQ. Here the CDR3 reads CASSYGQGSTEAFF. CDR3 nucleotides: TGCGCCAGCAGCTACGGACAGGGTTCGACTGAAGCTTTCTTT.

This sequence joins TRBV7-3 and TRBJ2-3, with 7 bases matching TRBD2. The germline V gene has CDR1 SGHTA and CDR2 FQGTGA. After removal of 5 bases from V and 4 bases from J, the junction contained 9 bases not matched to a gene. The CDR3 is 15 amino acids. The DNA for the CDR3 is TGTGCCAGCAGCCCCGGTCATGGGGGGGCAGATACGCAGTATTTT. It yields the protein CASSPGHGGADTQYF.

The chain carries TRBV7-3 and TRBJ2-5; 10 nucleotides match TRBD2. V trimming: 5 bases; J trimming: 4 bases; junction bases outside the gene matches: 7. Per germline, CDR1 SGHTA and CDR2 FQGTGA. The CDR3 covers 15 residues. The CDR3 nucleotides read TGTGCCAGCAGCCCAAGCGGGGGGGCAGTAGAGACCCAGTACTTC. Translation gives CASSPSGGAVETQYF.

The rearrangement links TRBV11-2 to TRBJ1-1; tentatively, D is TRBD1 (5 bases). V lost 0 bases, J lost 7 bases, and 6 bases lay in between. Germline CDR1 SGHAT, CDR2 FQNNGV. The CDR3 has 12 residues. The CDR3 DNA is TGTGCCAGCAGCTTAGACAGGGATGAAGCTTTCTTT. It specifies CASSLDRDEAFF.

The V and J genes are TRBV28 and TRBJ1-2; a possible D gene is TRBD1 (6 bases). CDR3 length equals 14 residues. V lost 2 bases and J lost 4, with 11 bases in between. Germline V gene data show CDR1 as MDHEN and CDR2 as SYDVKM. Here the CDR3 DNA reads TGTGCCAGCAGTTTACCGAGGGGGATCTATGGCTACACCTTC. Protein sequence: CASSLPRGIYGYTF.

This chain uses TRBV5-4 with TRBJ2-3, with TRBD2 identical over 13 bases. The J segment lost 5 bases and the V segment lost 3 bases, leaving 6 bases of the junction unmatched. This CDR3 is 16 amino acids long. Germline V gene sequence: CDR1 SGHNT, CDR2 YYREEE (reference sequence). CDR3 protein: CASSSLAGGQRDTQYF. As DNA, the CDR3 is TGTGCCAGCAGCTCACTAGCGGGGGGGCAGAGAGATACGCAGTATTTT. Complete variable domain (other parts from reference TRBV5-4 and TRBJ2-3): ETGVTQSPTHLIKTRGQQVTLRCSSQSGHNTVSWYQQALGQGPQFIFQYYREEENGRGNFPPRFSGLQFPNYSSELNVNALELDDSALYLCASSSLAGGQRDTQYFGPGTRLTVL.

This clone was recorded a few times. The chain has TRBV18 and TRBJ1-1, with 7 positions matching TRBD1. Trimming took 0 bases from V and 5 from J; bases not matched to a gene: 6. The CDR3 is made up of 15 amino acids. CDR1 is KGHSH, CDR2 LQKENI, per germline. The CDR3 loop is CASSPPQTGRTEAFF. In DNA, the CDR3 is TGTGCCAGCTCACCACCTCAGACAGGGAGGACTGAAGCTTTCTTT.

The chain combines TRBV28 with TRBJ1-1; TRBD1 might be the D (5 bases). With 3 bases removed from V and 5 bases from J, the gap between germline ends came to 10 bases. CDR1 and CDR2 from the germline V gene are MDHEN and SYDVKM. CDR3 length: 13 amino acids. DNA of the CDR3: TGTGCCAGCAGTTTCCAGGGAAGAACTGAAGCTTTCTTT. Amino acid sequence: CASSFQGRTEAFF.

CDR3 amino acids: CASSFGGARINSPLHF. CDR3 nucleotides: TGTGCCAGCAGTTTTGGGGGGGCGAGGATTAATTCACCCCTCCACTTT. The chain carries TRBV28 and TRBJ1-6, with TRBD1 as a possible D gene (6 bases). Germline-derived CDR1 and CDR2 are MDHEN and SYDVKM. The CDR3 spans 16 residues. Trimming cost V 3 bases and J 6 bases, with 15 bases left between them.

V is TRBV5-1 and J is TRBJ1-2; the match to TRBD1 covers 7 bases. The CDR3 runs 16 residues. V was pared by 1 base and J by 2 bases, with 8 bases of the junction left unmatched. Germline CDR1 is SGHRS and CDR2 is YFSETQ. DNA for the CDR3: TGCGCCAGCAGCTTGAAGGTAGGGACAGAGAACTATGGCTACACCTTC. Its translation: CASSLKVGTENYGYTF.

DNA for the CDR3: TGTGCCAGCAGCGCCACCGGGACAGGGCCTTATGGCTACACCTTC. Its protein is CASSATGTGPYGYTF. This chain links TRBV5-4 with TRBJ1-2; TRBD1 aligns across 9 bases. Trimming took 4 bases from V and 5 from J; bases not matched to a gene: 9. CDR1 SGHNT and CDR2 YYREEE come from the germline V gene (reference sequence). The CDR3 consists of 15 residues.

The rearrangement uses TRBV28 and TRBJ1-5, with D uncertain. The V end lost 6 bases, the J end lost 0 bases, and 12 bases lay between the germline ends. The CDR3 has 15 residues. Germline-derived CDR1 and CDR2 are MDHEN and SYDVKM. CDR3 residues: CASRFSGSSNQPQHF. CDR3 nucleotide sequence: TGTGCCAGCAGATTTTCAGGTTCTAGCAATCAGCCCCAGCATTTT. The variable domain in full, completed from reference TRBV28 and TRBJ1-5, reads DVKVTQSSRYLVKRTGEKVFLECVQDMDHENMFWYRQDPGLGLRLIYFSYDVKMKEKGDIPEGYSVSREKKERFSLILESASTNQTSMYLCASRFSGSSNQPQHFGDGTRLSIL.

The rearrangement joins TRBV7-2 to TRBJ1-3; D is ambiguous. The ends were cut back, 5 bases at V and 4 bases at J, with 12 bases in the middle. The CDR3 spans 14 residues. From germline, CDR1 is SGHTA and CDR2 FQGNSA. The CDR3 sequence is CASSTALAGNTIYF. The CDR3 region has the DNA TGTGCCAGCAGCACCGCCCTGGCCGGAAACACCATATATTTT.

The chain recombines TRBV7-2 with TRBJ2-3; TRBD2 matches 12 bases. J lost 10 bases, V lost 5 bases, and 10 bases had no gene match. The CDR3 is 15 amino acids. Germline CDR1 reads SGHTA; CDR2 reads FQGNSA. The CDR3 DNA is TGTGCCAGCAGCCACGGACTAGCGGGGACGGCTGCGCAGTATTTT. Its protein is CASSHGLAGTAAQYF.

This sequence joins TRBV6-5 and TRBJ1-2; D ambiguous. V was pared by 7 bases and J by 5 bases, with 17 bases between. CDR1 MNHEY and CDR2 SVGAGI come from the germline V gene. The length of the CDR3 is 14 residues. The CDR3 DNA sequence: TGTGCCAGCATCCAACCGGGAACTCCATATGGCTACACCTTC. This codes for CASIQPGTPYGYTF.

This rearrangement joins TRBV30 to TRBJ1-1; D is perhaps TRBD1 (5 bases). Germline V gives CDR1 GTSNPN, CDR2 SVGIG (reference sequence). CDR3 length equals 13 residues. V lost 0 bases to trimming and J lost 1 base, with 6 bases between them. The CDR3 DNA is TGTGCCTGGAGTGTAGGACAGAACACTGAAGCTTTCTTT. Translating it yields CAWSVGQNTEAFF. The full variable domain, in which reference TRBV30 and TRBJ1-1 provide the parts outside the CDR3, is SQTIHQWPATLVQPVGSPLSLECTVEGTSNPNLYWYRQAAGRGLQLLFYSVGIGQISSEVPQNLSASRPQDRQFILSSKKLLLSDSGFYLCAWSVGQNTEAFFGQGTRLTVV.

This chain joins TRBV27 and TRBJ2-1; 7 bases line up with TRBD1. Germline CDR1 MNHEY, CDR2 SMNVEV (reference sequence). Trimming cost V 1 base and J 6 bases; bases outside gene matches: 18. The CDR3 consists of 19 residues. In nucleotides, the CDR3 is TGTGCCAGCAGTTTATGGTTCGGAACAAACAGGGGTAGTTTCAATGAGCAGTTCTTC. Translation: CASSLWFGTNRGSFNEQFF.

The chain couples TRBV5-1 to TRBJ1-1; D not resolved. From germline, CDR1 is SGHRS and CDR2 YFSETQ. The CDR3 extends over 14 amino acids. V gave up 3 bases and J gave up 1 base, with 10 bases separating them. CDR3 sequence: CASSSSQANTEAFF. CDR3 DNA: TGCGCCAGCAGCTCCTCTCAGGCGAACACTGAAGCTTTCTTT. Supplemented by reference TRBV5-1 and TRBJ1-1, the full variable domain reads KAGVTQTPRYLIKTRGQQVTLSCSPISGHRSVSWYQQTPGQGLQFLFEYFSETQRNKGNFPGRFSGRQFSNSRSEMNVSTLELGDSALYLCASSSSQANTEAFFGQGTRLTVV.

This chain connects TRBV5-1 to TRBJ2-7; TRBD1 agrees at 7 bases. The germline CDR1 and CDR2 sequences are SGHRS and YFSETQ. Trimming removed 5 bases from V and 7 bases from J; junction bases left unmatched: 12. The CDR3 has 14 residues. In nucleotides, the CDR3 is TGCGCCAGCAGAGGGGACAGTCACTGGGGGGAGCAGTACTTC. Translated: CASRGDSHWGEQYF.

This clone was detected only once. This sequence joins TRBV3-1 (or the pseudogene TRBV3-2) and TRBJ1-1; a possible D gene is TRBD1 (5 bases). V lost 7 bases and J 5 bases, leaving 14 bases between the germline ends. The CDR3 is made up of 13 amino acids. Germline V CDR1 and CDR2: LGHDT, YNNKEL (reference sequence). The CDR3 protein is CASTTRGGTEAFF. The CDR3 nucleotides read TGTGCCAGCACTACTCGGGGGGGGACTGAAGCTTTCTTT.